Listed here is a single T cell receptor beta chain. The sample belongs to a study of yellow fever vaccine responses in identical twins. TCRdb ran MiXCR on the RT-PCR reads and lists one entry per CDR3 protein. This sample has 11,000 to 15,000 distinct CDR3 sequences, with approximately 84% found just once. This material consisted of T cells from blood (PBMCs), unsorted or a sorted subset (not recorded which), taken before or after yellow fever vaccination (not recorded which). The receptor's source is a woman aged 18-29 years who received the yellow fever vaccine.

The CDR3 sequence is CASSERQGVYSPLHF. In DNA, the CDR3 is TGTGCCAGCAGCGAAAGACAGGGGGTGTATTCACCCCTCCACTTT. The chain is built from TRBV2 and TRBJ1-6, with 9 bases matching TRBD1. From germline, CDR1 is SNHLY and CDR2 FYNNEI. This CDR3 contains 15 residues. V lost 6 bases, J lost 8 bases, and 8 bases stayed unmatched.